These 17 T cell receptor beta chains were sequenced from one sample in a study of metastatic and nonmetastatic thyroid tumors. Using MiXCR, TCRdb reanalyzed the PCR reads. The sample carries around 20,000 clones, about 20% recorded once. Before thyroid surgery, none of the patients had received any treatment. Sequenced sample: adjacent normal tissue. These receptor sequences come from a female donor with papillary thyroid cancer or a benign thyroid nodule (not recorded which). Some clones in this sample may be carry-over from other donors' samples.

This clone was found a few times. One end of the junction varies from germline; a read error may be responsible. The rearrangement joins TRBV12-3 or TRBV12-4 to TRBJ2-2; D is unresolved. The CDR3 length is 14 residues. This chain's CDR3 is CASSLLQNAGELFF. The CDR3 DNA reads as TGTGCCAGCAGTTTATTACAGAACGCCGGGGAGCTGTTTTTT.

In its sample, this clone ranks as medium-sized (0.01 to 0.1%). The rearrangement links TRBV7-2 to TRBJ2-7; 8 nucleotides align to TRBD2. Germline V gene sequence: CDR1 SGHTA, CDR2 FQGNSA. Trimming took 2 bases from V and 7 from J; bases not matched to a gene: 4. This CDR3 comprises 13 residues. CDR3 in amino acids: CASSLFSGGEQYF. The CDR3 region has the DNA TGTGCCAGCAGCTTATTCTCGGGAGGGGAGCAGTACTTC. The variable domain in full, completed from reference TRBV7-2 and TRBJ2-7, reads GAGVSQSPSNKVTEKGKDVELRCDPISGHTALYWYRQSLGQGLEFLIYFQGNSAPDKSGLPSDRFSAERTGGSVSTLTIQRTQQEDSAVYLCASSLFSGGEQYFGPGTRLTVT.

Notes on this clone: One junction end does not reproduce the germline sequence, and a read error may be involved. The chain uses TRBV28 and TRBJ1-2, with a weak D call TRBD1 (5 bases). CDR3 length: 15 amino acids. Germline V gene data show CDR1 as MDHEN and CDR2 as SYDVKM. The CDR3 loop is CANQDRGRGNYGHTF. CDR3 nucleotides: TGTGCCAACCAAGACCGGGGCAGAGGAAACTATGGCCACACCTTC.

This clone occurred many times. The chain has TRBV3-1 and TRBJ2-5, with D tentatively TRBD2 (5 bases). The germline gives CDR1 LGHDT, CDR2 YNNKEL (reference sequence). The CDR3 has 13 amino acids. With 4 bases removed from V and 4 bases from J, the gap between germline ends came to 10 bases. In DNA form, the CDR3 reads TGTGCCAGCAGCCGAACTAGAGGAGAGACCCAGTACTTC. As protein: CASSRTRGETQYF.

The rearrangement uses TRBV6-1 and TRBJ2-7; 14 positions match TRBD2. J lost 2 bases, V lost 5 bases, and 2 bases had no gene match. This CDR3 comprises 15 residues. Germline-derived CDR1 and CDR2 are MNHNS and SASEGT. The CDR3 region has the DNA TGTGCCAGCAGTAAGACTAGCGGGAGGGCCTACGAGCAGTACTTC. Protein product: CASSKTSGRAYEQYF.

The chain combines TRBV5-1 with TRBJ1-4, with 10 positions matching TRBD1. Germline V CDR1 and CDR2: SGHRS, YFSETQ. There are 15 residues in the CDR3. V lost 7 bases, J lost 7 bases, and 10 bases stayed unmatched. The CDR3 DNA follows: TGCGCCAGCGGACCAGGGACAGGGGAGGTTGAAAAACTGTTTTTT. Residues: CASGPGTGEVEKLFF.

In this sample, this clone is medium-sized. The chain is built from TRBV20-1 and TRBJ2-7; D possibly uses TRBD1 or TRBD2 (5 bases each). Trimming cost V 3 bases and J 1 base, with 10 bases left between them. The CDR3 totals 13 residues. Germline V lookup: CDR1 DFQATT, CDR2 SNEGSKA (reference sequence). This CDR3 reads CSARGELSYEQYF. In nucleotides, the CDR3 is TGCAGTGCTAGGGGGGAGTTATCCTACGAGCAGTACTTC.

The gene calls are TRBV15 and TRBJ2-3; D remains ambiguous. The CDR3 runs 12 residues. Deletions cut 1 base from V and 4 bases from J, with 3 bases between. Germline lookup yields CDR1 LNHNV and CDR2 YYDKDF (reference sequence). DNA of the CDR3: TGTGCCACCAGCAGAGGGGCAGATACGCAGTATTTT. Translating it yields CATSRGADTQYF.

This clone was observed a few times. This chain joins TRBV6-1 and TRBJ2-7, with TRBD1 matching 9 bases. V dropped 6 bases and J dropped 4; count of bases not matched to a gene: 4. The CDR3 extends over 13 amino acids. Germline CDR1 and CDR2: MNHNS and SASEGT. CDR3 protein: CASRGQGGYEQYF. CDR3 in DNA: TGTGCCAGCAGGGGACAGGGTGGTTACGAGCAGTACTTC.

A few counts support this clone. The chain carries TRBV5-1 and TRBJ1-6; D may be TRBD1 (6 bases). There are 14 residues in the CDR3. CDR1 and CDR2 from the germline V gene are SGHRS and YFSETQ. V dropped 0 bases and J dropped 10 bases, with 11 bases sitting between them. CDR3 nucleotide sequence: TGCGCCAGCAGCTTGGGTGGGGGCGGCTCACCCCTCCACTTT. As protein: CASSLGGGGSPLHF.

The CDR3 nucleotides are TGTGCCAGCAGCCAAGATGAGGGGGCCCTACGCATTCAGTACTTC. Translating gives CASSQDEGALRIQYF. The chain employs TRBV4-2 and TRBJ2-4; 7 bases line up with TRBD1. The CDR3 extends over 15 amino acids. CDR1 and CDR2 from the germline V gene are LGHNA and YNFKEQ. Trimming at V came to 0 bases and at J to 9 bases, leaving 8 bases not matched to a gene.

This clone ranks as medium-sized. The chain is built from TRBV6-4 and TRBJ2-2, with TRBD2 matching 7 bases. The junction had 12 bases not matched to a gene; V was cut back by 7 bases and J by 1 base. The germline V gene has CDR1 MRHNA and CDR2 SNTAGT. The CDR3 contains 17 residues. As DNA, the CDR3 is TGTGCCAGCACCCTTCCCGGGGCTAGCGGGAACACCGGGGAGCTGTTTTTT. Its protein is CASTLPGASGNTGELFF.

The chain is built from TRBV6-1 and TRBJ2-3; D tentatively fits TRBD1 or TRBD2 (5 bases each). The CDR3 totals 14 residues. Germline V gene data show CDR1 as MNHNS and CDR2 as SASEGT. Trimming removed 7 bases from V and 2 bases from J, with 13 bases in between. The CDR3, as DNA: TGTGCCAGCAAGACTGAGGGGCACACAGATACGCAGTATTTT. Translating gives CASKTEGHTDTQYF.

There are a few counts of this clone. This chain connects TRBV20-1 to TRBJ1-6; 10 bases are a match to TRBD1. The CDR3 is 13 residues long. The J segment lost 6 bases and the V segment lost 5 bases, leaving 1 base of the junction unmatched. Germline V gives CDR1 DFQATT, CDR2 SNEGSKA (reference sequence). The CDR3 coding sequence is TGCAGTGCTGGGGACAGGGGTAATTCACCCCTCCACTTT. The encoded protein is CSAGDRGNSPLHF.

This clone appeared a few times. The V and J genes are TRBV12-3 or TRBV12-4 and TRBJ2-2, with D possibly called TRBD1 or TRBD2 (5 bases each). V lost 11 bases, J lost 0 bases, and 13 bases lay in between. This CDR3 is 14 amino acids long. The CDR3 region is CAVVGAANTGELFF. Written as DNA, the CDR3 is TGTGCCGTGGTCGGGGCTGCGAACACCGGGGAGCTGTTTTTT.

This clone appeared many times. The gene calls are TRBV24-1 and TRBJ2-4; D may correspond to TRBD1 or TRBD2 (6 bases each). Germline CDR1 KGHDR, CDR2 SFDVKD. The CDR3 contains 16 residues. V shed 4 bases and J shed 9 bases, with 21 bases lying between them. The CDR3 DNA sequence: TGTGCCACCAGTGACAAGGGACACGCAGGAGGGGGCATTCAGTACTTC. Protein: CATSDKGHAGGGIQYF.

The J gene is TRBJ2-7, the V gene TRBV20-1; D is possibly TRBD2 (5 bases). This CDR3 is built from 13 residues. Germline assignment: CDR1 DFQATT and CDR2 SNEGSKA (reference sequence). V lost 4 bases to trimming and J lost 4 bases, with 14 bases between them. Here the CDR3 DNA reads TGCAGTGCTACAAGAAAGGAGGAGTACGAGCAGTACTTC. Its translation: CSATRKEEYEQYF.